The table lists the clone carrying this TCR beta chain with a count of one. Here immunoSEQ multiplex PCR was the method, and the copy in TCRdb shows in-frame clones only, minus some. Of approximately 160,000 clones in the sample, approximately 94% were seen once. These data come from a study of control samples from healthy donors and cancer patients. The source material was blood. This clonotype was sampled from a woman under 30 in good health.

In DNA, the CDR3 is TGTGCCAGCAAAACCTTGGACGGAAAAGCTTTCTTT. It is translated as CASKTLDGKAFF. This chain uses TRBV6-4 with TRBJ1-1; D is unclear. The CDR3 length is 12 residues. Trimming removed 7 bases from V and 9 bases from J, with 15 bases in between. Germline CDR1 MRHNA, CDR2 SNTAGT.